This T cell receptor beta chain was documented in a study of blood T cell repertoires in COVID-19. Study background: T cells, B-cell-depleted T cells, or PBMCs supplied cDNA or gDNA.

Assay used: immunoSEQ multiplex PCR; TCRdb lists only in-frame clones, some missing. The repertoire has around 250,000 clones, around 88% of them found once; the top ten carry roughly 1.2%. Trimming took off 2 bases at V and 1 base at J, with 14 bases between the two ends. This CDR3 comprises 16 residues. The germline gives CDR1 SGDLS, CDR2 YYNGEE. The J gene is TRBJ2-3, the V gene TRBV9, with TRBD2 as a possible D gene (6 bases). The receptor was derived from a woman aged 40 to 50 with acute COVID-19. Sequenced input: PBMCs or T cells enriched from blood (not recorded which). CDR3: CASSVPTTGGTDTQYF. As DNA, the CDR3 is TGTGCCAGCAGCGTCCCCACCACGGGAGGCACAGATACGCAGTATTTT.